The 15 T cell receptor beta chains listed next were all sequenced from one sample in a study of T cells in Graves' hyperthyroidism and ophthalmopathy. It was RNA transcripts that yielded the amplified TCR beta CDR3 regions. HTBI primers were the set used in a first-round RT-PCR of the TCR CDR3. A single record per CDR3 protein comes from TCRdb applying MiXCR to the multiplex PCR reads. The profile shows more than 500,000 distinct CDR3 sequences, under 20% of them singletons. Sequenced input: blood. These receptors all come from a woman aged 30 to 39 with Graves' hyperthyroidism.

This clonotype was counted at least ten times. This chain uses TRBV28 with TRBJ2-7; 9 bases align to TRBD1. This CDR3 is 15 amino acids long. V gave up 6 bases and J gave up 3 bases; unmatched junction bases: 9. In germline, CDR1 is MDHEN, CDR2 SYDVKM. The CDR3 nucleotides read TGTGCCAGCAGCCAGGGGGGGACAGGGATCTACGAGCAGTACTTC. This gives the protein CASSQGGTGIYEQYF.

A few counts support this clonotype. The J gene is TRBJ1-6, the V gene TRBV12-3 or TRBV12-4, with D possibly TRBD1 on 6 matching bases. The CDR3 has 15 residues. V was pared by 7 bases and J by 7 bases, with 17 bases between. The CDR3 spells CASILDTGYNSPLHF. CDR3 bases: TGTGCCAGCATCCTAGACACAGGGTACAATTCACCCCTCCACTTT.

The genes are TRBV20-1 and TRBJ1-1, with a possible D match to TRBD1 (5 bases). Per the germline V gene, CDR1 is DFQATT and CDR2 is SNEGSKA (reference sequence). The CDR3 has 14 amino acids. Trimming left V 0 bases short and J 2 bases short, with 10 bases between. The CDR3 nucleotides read TGCAGTGCTAGAGATTTTGGGGGAAACACTGAAGCTTTCTTT. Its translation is CSARDFGGNTEAFF.

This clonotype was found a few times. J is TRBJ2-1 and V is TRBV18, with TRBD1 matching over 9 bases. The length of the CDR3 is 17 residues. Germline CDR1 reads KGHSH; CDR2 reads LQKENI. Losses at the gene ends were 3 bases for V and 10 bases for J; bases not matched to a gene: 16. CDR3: CASSPLVPLNRGQEQFF. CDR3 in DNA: TGTGCCAGCTCACCCTTAGTCCCGCTAAACAGGGGGCAGGAGCAGTTCTTC.

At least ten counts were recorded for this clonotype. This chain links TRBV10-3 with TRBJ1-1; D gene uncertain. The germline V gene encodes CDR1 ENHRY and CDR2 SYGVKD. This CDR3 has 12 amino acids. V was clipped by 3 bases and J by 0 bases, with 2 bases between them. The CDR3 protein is CAISDLNTEAFF. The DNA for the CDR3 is TGTGCCATCAGTGATTTGAACACTGAAGCTTTCTTT.

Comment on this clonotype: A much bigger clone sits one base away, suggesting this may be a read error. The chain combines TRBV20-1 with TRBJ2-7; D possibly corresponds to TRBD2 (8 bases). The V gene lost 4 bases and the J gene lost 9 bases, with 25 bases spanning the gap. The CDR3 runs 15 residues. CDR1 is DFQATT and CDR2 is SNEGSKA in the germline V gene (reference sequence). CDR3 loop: CSATWDSRPTSGQYF. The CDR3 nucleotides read TGCAGTGCTACATGGGACAGCAGACCAACTAGCGGGCAGTACTTC.

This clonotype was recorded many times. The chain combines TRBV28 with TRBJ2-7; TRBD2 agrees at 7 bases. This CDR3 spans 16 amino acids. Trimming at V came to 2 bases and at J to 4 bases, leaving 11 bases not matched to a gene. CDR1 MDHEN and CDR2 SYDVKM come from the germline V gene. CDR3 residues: CASSLISGTTPYEQYF. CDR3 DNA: TGTGCCAGCAGTTTAATCTCCGGGACTACACCGTACGAGCAGTACTTC.

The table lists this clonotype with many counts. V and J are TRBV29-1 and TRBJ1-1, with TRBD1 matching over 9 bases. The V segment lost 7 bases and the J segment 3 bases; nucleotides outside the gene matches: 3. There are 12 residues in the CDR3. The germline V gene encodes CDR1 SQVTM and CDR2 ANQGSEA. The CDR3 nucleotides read TGCAGCGGGGGACAGGGTGACACTGAAGCTTTCTTT. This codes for CSGGQGDTEAFF.

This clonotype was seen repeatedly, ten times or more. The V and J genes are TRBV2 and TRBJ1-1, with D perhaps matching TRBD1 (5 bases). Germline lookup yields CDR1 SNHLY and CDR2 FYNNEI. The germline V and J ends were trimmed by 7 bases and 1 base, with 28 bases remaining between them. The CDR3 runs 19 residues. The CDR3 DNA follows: TGTGCCAGCATAGAGTCCCGGGGGTGGAGGGGTTATGAGAACACTGAAGCTTTCTTT. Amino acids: CASIESRGWRGYENTEAFF.

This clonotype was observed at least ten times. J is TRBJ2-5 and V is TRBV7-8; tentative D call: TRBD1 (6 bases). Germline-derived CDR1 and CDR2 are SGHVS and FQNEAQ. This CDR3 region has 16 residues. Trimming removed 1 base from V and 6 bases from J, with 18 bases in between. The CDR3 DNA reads TGTGCCAGCAGCTTAGGTTCAGGGGACGCTGTGAAGACCCAGTACTTC. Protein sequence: CASSLGSGDAVKTQYF.

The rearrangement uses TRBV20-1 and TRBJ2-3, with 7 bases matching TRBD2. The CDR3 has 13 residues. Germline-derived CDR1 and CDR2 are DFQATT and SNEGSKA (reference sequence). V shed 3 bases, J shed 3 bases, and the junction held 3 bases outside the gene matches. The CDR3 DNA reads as TGCAGTGCTAGGGCGGGAGCAACAGATACGCAGTATTTT. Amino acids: CSARAGATDTQYF.

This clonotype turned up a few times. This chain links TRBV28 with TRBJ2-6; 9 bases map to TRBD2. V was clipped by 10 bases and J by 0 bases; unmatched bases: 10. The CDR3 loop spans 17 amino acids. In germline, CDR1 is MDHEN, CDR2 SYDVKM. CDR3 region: CAINGGGRASGANVLTF. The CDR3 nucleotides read TGTGCCATCAACGGGGGCGGGAGGGCCTCTGGGGCCAACGTCCTGACTTTC.

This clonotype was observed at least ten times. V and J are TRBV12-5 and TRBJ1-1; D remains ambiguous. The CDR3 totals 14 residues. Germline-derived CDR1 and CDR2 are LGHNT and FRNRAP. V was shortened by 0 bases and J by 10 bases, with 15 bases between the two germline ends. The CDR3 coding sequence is TGTGCTAGTGGTTTGGTACGGATAGGAAAGAGAGCTTTCTTT. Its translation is CASGLVRIGKRAFF. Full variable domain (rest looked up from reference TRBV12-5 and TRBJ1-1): DARVTQTPRHKVTEMGQEVTMRCQPILGHNTVFWYRQTMMQGLELLAYFRNRAPLDDSGMPKDRFSAEMPDATLATLKIQPSEPRDSAVYFCASGLVRIGKRAFFGQGTRLTVV.

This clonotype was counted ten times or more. The CDR3: CASSFPTSNYGYTF. CDR3 nucleotide sequence: TGTGCCAGCAGTTTTCCGACCTCTAACTATGGCTACACCTTC. The chain has TRBV28 and TRBJ1-2; no clear D gene. Trimming shortened V by 3 bases and J by 0 bases, and 8 bases separated the two germline ends. This CDR3 region has 14 residues. Germline-derived CDR1 and CDR2 are MDHEN and SYDVKM.

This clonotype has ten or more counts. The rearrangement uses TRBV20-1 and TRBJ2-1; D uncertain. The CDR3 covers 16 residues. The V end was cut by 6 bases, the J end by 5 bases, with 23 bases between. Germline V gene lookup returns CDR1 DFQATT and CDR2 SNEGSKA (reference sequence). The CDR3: CSADPGPLLGNNEQFF. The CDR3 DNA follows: TGCAGTGCCGACCCTGGGCCCCTACTGGGGAACAATGAGCAGTTCTTC.